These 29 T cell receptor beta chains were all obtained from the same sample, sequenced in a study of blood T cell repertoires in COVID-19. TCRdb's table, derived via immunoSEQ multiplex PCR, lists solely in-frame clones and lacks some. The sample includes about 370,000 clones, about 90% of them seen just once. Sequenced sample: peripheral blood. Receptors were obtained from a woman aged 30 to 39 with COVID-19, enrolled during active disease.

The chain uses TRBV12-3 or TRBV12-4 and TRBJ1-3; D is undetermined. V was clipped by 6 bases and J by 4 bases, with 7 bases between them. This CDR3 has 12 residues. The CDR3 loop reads CASRPEGNTIYF. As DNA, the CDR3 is TGTGCCAGCAGACCGGAGGGAAACACCATATATTTT.

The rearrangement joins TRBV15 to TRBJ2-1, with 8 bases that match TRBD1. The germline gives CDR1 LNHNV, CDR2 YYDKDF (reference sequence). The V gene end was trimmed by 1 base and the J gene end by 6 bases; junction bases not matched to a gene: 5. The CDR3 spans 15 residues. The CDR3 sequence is CATSRGIGTGNEQFF. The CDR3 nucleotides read TGTGCCACCAGCAGAGGGATAGGGACAGGCAATGAGCAGTTCTTC.

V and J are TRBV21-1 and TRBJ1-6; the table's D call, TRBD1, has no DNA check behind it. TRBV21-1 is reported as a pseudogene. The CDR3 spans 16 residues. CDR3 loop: CARSLTGRTYNSPLHF. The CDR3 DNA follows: TGTGCCAGGAGCCTGACAGGGAGAACCTATAATTCACCCCTCCACTTT.

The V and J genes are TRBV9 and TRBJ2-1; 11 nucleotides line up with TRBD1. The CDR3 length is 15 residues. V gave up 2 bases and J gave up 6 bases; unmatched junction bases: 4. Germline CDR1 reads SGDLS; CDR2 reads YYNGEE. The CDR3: CASSVRDRGGNEQFF. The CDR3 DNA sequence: TGTGCCAGCAGCGTCCGGGACAGGGGGGGCAATGAGCAGTTCTTC. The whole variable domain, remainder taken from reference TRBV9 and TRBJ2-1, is DSGVTQTPKHLITATGQRVTLRCSPRSGDLSVYWYQQSLDQGLQFLIQYYNGEERAKGNILERFSAQQFPDLHSELNLSSLELGDSALYFCASSVRDRGGNEQFFGPGTRLTVL.

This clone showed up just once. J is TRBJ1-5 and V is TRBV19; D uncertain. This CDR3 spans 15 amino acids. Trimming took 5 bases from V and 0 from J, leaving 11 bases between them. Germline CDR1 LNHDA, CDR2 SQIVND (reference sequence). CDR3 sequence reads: CASSFGRGSNQPQHF. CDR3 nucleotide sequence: TGTGCCAGTAGTTTCGGACGGGGTAGCAATCAGCCCCAGCATTTT.

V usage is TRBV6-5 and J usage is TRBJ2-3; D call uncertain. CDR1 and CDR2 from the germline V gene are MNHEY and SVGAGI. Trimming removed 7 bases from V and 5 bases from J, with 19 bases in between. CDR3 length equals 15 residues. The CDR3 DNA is TGTGCCAGCACCTACACCAGCTCGGGTTTAGATACGCAGTATTTT. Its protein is CASTYTSSGLDTQYF.

CDR3: CASSLDPAGGLTDTQYF. DNA for the CDR3: TGCGCCAGCAGCTTGGACCCCGCGGGGGGGTTGACAGATACGCAGTATTTT. V and J are TRBV5-1 and TRBJ2-3, with 9 bases lining up with TRBD2. This CDR3 is 17 amino acids long. The germline V gene encodes CDR1 SGHRS and CDR2 YFSETQ. V was pared by 0 bases and J by 3 bases, with 8 bases of the junction left unmatched.

CDR3 bases: TGTGCCAGCAGCTCCGAGGGGGGGTTGAACACTGAAGCTTTCTTT. Protein: CASSSEGGLNTEAFF. The chain carries TRBV5-6 and TRBJ1-1; tentative D call: TRBD1 (6 bases). Germline loops: CDR1 SGHDT, CDR2 YYEEEE. This CDR3 has 15 amino acids. Between the trimmed V and J ends, which lost 3 bases and 0 bases, there was a span of 12 bases.

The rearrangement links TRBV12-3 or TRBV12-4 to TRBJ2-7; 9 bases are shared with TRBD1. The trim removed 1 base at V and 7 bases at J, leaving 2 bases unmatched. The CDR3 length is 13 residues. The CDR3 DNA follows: TGTGCCAGCAGTTTAGACGGGACAGGGGAGCAGTACGTC. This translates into CASSLDGTGEQYV.

In nucleotides, the CDR3 is TGTGCCACCAGCAGAGCAGGAGGACAGGGCCAAGAGACCCAGTACTTC. This gives the protein CATSRAGGQGQETQYF. This chain links TRBV15 with TRBJ2-5; 8 bases line up with TRBD1. Germline CDR1 LNHNV, CDR2 YYDKDF (reference sequence). The ends lost 1 base at V and 1 base at J; junction bases unmatched: 5. This CDR3 is built from 16 residues.

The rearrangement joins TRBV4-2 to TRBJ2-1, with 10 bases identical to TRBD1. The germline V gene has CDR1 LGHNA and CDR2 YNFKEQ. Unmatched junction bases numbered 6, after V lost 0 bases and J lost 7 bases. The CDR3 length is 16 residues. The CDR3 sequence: CASSQDWDRGWNEQFF. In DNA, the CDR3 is TGTGCCAGCAGCCAAGATTGGGACAGGGGTTGGAATGAGCAGTTCTTC.

The CDR3 protein is CASSTRGQGGTGELFF. Here the CDR3 DNA reads TGTGCCAGTAGTACCCGGGGACAGGGGGGCACCGGGGAGCTGTTTTTT. The J gene is TRBJ2-2, the V gene TRBV19, with TRBD1 matching over 11 bases. CDR1 and CDR2 (germline): LNHDA, SQIVND (reference sequence). Trimming cost V 4 bases and J 4 bases; bases outside gene matches: 5. The CDR3 is made up of 16 amino acids.

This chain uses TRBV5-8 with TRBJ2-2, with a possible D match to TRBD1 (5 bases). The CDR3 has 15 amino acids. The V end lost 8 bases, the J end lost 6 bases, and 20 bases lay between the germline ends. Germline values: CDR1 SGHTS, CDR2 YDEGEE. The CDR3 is CASPPTGEWPGELFF. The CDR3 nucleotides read TGTGCCAGTCCCCCAACAGGAGAGTGGCCCGGGGAGCTGTTTTTT.

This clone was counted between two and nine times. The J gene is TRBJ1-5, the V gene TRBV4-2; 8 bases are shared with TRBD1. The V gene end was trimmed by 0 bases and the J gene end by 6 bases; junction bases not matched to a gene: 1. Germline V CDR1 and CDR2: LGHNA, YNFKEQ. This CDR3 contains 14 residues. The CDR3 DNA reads TGTGCCAGCAGCCAAGAGCAGGGGGCTCAGCCCCAGCATTTT. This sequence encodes CASSQEQGAQPQHF.

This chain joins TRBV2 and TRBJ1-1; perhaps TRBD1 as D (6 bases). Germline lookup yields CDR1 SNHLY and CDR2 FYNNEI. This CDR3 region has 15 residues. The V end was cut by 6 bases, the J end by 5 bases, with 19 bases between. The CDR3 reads CASRPGRGWGTEAFF. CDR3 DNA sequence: TGTGCCAGCAGGCCGGGCAGGGGCTGGGGGACTGAAGCTTTCTTT.

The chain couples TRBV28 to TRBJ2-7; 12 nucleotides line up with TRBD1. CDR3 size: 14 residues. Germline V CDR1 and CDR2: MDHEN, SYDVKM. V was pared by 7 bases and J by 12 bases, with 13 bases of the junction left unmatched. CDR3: CASIKPGQGARVYF. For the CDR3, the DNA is TGTGCCAGCATAAAGCCGGGACAGGGGGCGCGGGTGTACTTC.

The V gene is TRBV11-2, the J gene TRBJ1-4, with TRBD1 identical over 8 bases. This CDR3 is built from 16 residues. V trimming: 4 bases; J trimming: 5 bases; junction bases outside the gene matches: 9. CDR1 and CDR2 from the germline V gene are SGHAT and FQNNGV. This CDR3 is CASSSADRGQNEKLFF. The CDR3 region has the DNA TGTGCCAGCAGCTCTGCCGACAGGGGACAGAATGAAAAACTGTTTTTT.

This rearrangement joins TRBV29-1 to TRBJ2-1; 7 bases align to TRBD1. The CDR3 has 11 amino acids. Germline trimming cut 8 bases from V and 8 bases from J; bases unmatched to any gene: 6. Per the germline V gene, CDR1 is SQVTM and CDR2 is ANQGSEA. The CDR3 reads CSWTGRYEQFF. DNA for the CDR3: TGCAGCTGGACAGGTCGGTATGAGCAGTTCTTC.

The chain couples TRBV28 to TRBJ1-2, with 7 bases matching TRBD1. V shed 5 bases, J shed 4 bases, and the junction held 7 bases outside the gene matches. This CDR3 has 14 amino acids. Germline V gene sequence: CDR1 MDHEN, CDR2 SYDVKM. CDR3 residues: CASSRPQGFYGYTF. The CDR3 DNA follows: TGTGCCAGCAGTCGCCCACAGGGGTTCTATGGCTACACCTTC.

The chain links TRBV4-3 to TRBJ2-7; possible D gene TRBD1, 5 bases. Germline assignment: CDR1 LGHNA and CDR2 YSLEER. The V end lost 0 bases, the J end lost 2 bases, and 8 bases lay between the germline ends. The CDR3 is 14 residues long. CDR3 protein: CASSQEAQAYEQYF. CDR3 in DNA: TGCGCCAGCAGCCAAGAAGCACAGGCCTACGAGCAGTACTTC.

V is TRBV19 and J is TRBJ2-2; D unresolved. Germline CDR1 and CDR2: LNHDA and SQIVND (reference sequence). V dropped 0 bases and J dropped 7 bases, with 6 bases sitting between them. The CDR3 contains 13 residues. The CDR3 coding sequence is TGTGCCAGTAGTATAGAGTACAGCGGGGAGCTGTTTTTT. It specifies CASSIEYSGELFF.

The CDR3 region has the DNA TGTGCCAGCAGACCTATGGCAGGGGGGACTGAAGCTTTCTTT. Its translation is CASRPMAGGTEAFF. The chain carries TRBV6-4 and TRBJ1-1; the match to TRBD1 covers 7 bases. The germline V gene encodes CDR1 MRHNA and CDR2 SNTAGT. V was clipped by 6 bases and J by 5 bases; unmatched bases: 9. The CDR3 extends over 14 amino acids.

CDR3 in amino acids: CASSRGQGAVNTEAFF. The CDR3 DNA reads TGTGCCAGCAGCCGGGGACAGGGGGCTGTGAACACTGAAGCTTTCTTT. The chain combines TRBV28 with TRBJ1-1; 12 bases fit TRBD1. J was trimmed by 0 bases and V by 6 bases; bases with no gene match: 5. The CDR3 consists of 16 residues. Germline assignment: CDR1 MDHEN and CDR2 SYDVKM.

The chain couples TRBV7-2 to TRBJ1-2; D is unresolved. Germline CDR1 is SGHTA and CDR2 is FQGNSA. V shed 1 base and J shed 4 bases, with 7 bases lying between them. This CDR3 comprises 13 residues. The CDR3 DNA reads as TGTGCCAGCAGCTTAGTCTCCAGCTATGGCTACACCTTC. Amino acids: CASSLVSSYGYTF.

CDR3 DNA sequence: TGCGCCAGCAGTCAATTATCTAGCGGGGCCTACAATGAGCAGTTCTTC. Its protein product is CASSQLSSGAYNEQFF. The V and J genes are TRBV23-1 and TRBJ2-1; 9 nucleotides align to TRBD2. TRBV23-1 is an ORF for which the function is uncertain. The trim removed 1 base at V and 2 bases at J, leaving 3 bases unmatched. The CDR3 is made up of 16 amino acids.

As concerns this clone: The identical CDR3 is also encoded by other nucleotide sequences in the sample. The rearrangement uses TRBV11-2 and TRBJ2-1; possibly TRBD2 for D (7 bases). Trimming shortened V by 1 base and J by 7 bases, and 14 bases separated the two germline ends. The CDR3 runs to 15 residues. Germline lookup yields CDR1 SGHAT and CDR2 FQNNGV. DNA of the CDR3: TGTGCCAGCAGCTTAGGGGGGGGCAGAAATAATGAGCAGTTCTTC. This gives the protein CASSLGGGRNNEQFF.

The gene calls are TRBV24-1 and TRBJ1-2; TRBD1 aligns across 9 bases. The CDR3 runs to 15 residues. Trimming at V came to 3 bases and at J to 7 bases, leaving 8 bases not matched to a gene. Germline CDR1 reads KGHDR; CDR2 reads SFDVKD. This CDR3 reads CATSDPGQGRRGYTF. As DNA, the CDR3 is TGTGCCACCAGTGATCCCGGACAGGGGAGGCGTGGCTACACCTTC.

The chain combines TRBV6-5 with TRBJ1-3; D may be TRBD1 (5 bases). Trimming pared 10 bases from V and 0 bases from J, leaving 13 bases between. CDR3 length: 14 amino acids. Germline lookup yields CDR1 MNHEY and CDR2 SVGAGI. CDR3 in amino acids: CATTESGSGNTIYF. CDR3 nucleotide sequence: TGTGCCACGACAGAGTCTGGCTCTGGAAACACCATATATTTT.

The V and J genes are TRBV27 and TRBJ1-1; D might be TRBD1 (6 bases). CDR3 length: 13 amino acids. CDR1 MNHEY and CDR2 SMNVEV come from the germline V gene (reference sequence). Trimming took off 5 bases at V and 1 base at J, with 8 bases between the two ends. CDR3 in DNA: TGTGCCAGCAGTGTACAGGGGAACACTGAAGCTTTCTTT. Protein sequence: CASSVQGNTEAFF.